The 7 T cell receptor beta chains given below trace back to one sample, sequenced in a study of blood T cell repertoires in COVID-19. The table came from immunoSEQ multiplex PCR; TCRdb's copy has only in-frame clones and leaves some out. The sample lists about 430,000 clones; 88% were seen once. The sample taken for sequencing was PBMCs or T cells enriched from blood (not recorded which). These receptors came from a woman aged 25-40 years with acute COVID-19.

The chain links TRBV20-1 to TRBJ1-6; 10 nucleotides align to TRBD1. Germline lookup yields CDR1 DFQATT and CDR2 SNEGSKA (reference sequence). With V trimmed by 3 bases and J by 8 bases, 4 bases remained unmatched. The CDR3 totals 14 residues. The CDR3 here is CSASDRGRDSPLHF. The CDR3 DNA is TGCAGTGCTAGTGACAGGGGGCGCGATTCACCCCTCCACTTT.

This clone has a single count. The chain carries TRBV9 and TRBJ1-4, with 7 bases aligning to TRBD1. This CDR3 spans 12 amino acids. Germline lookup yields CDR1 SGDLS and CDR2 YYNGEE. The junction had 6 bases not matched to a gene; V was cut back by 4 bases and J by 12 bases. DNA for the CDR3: TGTGCCAGCAGCCCCAGGGGGACAGAACTGTTTTTT. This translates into CASSPRGTELFF.

CDR3 amino acids: CASTSRGSGGGETQYF. Here the CDR3 DNA reads TGTGCCAGCACCTCCCGGGGTAGCGGAGGCGGGGAGACCCAGTACTTC. The chain joins TRBV11-1 to TRBJ2-5; a possible D gene is TRBD2 (6 bases). V lost 7 bases to trimming and J lost 5 bases, with 23 bases between them. CDR3 size: 16 residues. Germline lookup yields CDR1 SGHAT and CDR2 FQDESV (reference sequence).

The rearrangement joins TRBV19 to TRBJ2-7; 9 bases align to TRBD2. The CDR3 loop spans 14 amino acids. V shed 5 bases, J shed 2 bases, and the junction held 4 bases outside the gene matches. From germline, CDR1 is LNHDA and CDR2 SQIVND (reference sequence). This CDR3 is CASSPGLAPYEQYF. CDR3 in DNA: TGTGCCAGTAGTCCGGGACTAGCACCCTACGAGCAGTACTTC.

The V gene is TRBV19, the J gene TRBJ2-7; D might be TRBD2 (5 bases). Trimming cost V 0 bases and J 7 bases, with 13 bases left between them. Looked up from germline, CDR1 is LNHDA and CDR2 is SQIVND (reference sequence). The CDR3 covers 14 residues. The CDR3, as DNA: TGTGCCAGTAGTATAGATCGGCTAGCCGGGGAGCAGTACTTC. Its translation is CASSIDRLAGEQYF. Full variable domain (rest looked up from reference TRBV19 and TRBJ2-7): DGGITQSPKYLFRKEGQNVTLSCEQNLNHDAMYWYRQDPGQGLRLIYYSQIVNDFQKGDIAEGYSVSREKKESFPLTVTSAQKNPTAFYLCASSIDRLAGEQYFGPGTRLTVT.

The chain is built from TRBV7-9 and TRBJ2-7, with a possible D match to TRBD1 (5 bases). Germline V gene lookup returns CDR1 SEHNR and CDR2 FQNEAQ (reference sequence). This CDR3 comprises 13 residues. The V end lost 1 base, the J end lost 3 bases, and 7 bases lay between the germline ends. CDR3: CASSLEGIYEQYF. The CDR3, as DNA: TGTGCCAGCAGCTTAGAGGGGATCTACGAGCAGTACTTC. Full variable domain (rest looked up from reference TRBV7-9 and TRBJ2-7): DTGVSQNPRHKITKRGQNVTFRCDPISEHNRLYWYRQTLGQGPEFLTYFQNEAQLEKSRLLSDRFSAERPKGSFSTLEIQRTEQGDSAMYLCASSLEGIYEQYFGPGTRLTVT.

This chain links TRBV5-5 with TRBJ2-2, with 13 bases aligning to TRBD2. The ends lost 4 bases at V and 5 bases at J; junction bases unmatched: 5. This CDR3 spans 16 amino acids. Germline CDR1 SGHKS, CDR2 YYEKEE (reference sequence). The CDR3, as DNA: TGTGCCAGCAGCGCACTAGCGGGGGGGCCGACCGGGGAGCTGTTTTTT. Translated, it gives CASSALAGGPTGELFF.